Presented here are 11 T cell receptor beta chains from one specimen sequenced in a study of blood T cell repertoires in COVID-19. Using immunoSEQ multiplex PCR, the repertoire was profiled, and TCRdb retains in-frame clones only, with some absent. The sample consists of fewer than 500,000 clones, 86% of them appearing once. The sequencing input was peripheral blood. The receptors here all came from a woman between 25 and 40 years old with active or convalescent COVID-19.

V and J are TRBV19 and TRBJ2-3, with D perhaps matching TRBD2 (6 bases). The V gene's germline CDR1 is LNHDA and CDR2 SQIVND (reference sequence). Trimming took 3 bases from V and 5 from J, leaving 9 bases between them. This CDR3 is 13 amino acids long. In DNA form, the CDR3 reads TGTGCCAGTAGTATTGGAGCGGGAGATACGCAGTATTTT. Encoded protein: CASSIGAGDTQYF.

The count of this clone is one. The CDR3 DNA reads TGTGCCAGCAGCGCAAAGGGGACCACTCTAGACACCCGGGGGGGCTTGCACGAGCAGTACTTC. It translates to CASSAKGTTLDTRGGLHEQYF. The chain carries TRBV13 and TRBJ2-7; 8 bases fit TRBD2. CDR3 length equals 21 residues. With V trimmed by 5 bases and J by 5 bases, 29 bases remained unmatched. Germline V gene lookup returns CDR1 PRHDT and CDR2 FYEKMQ (reference sequence).

The V gene is TRBV4-1, the J gene TRBJ2-1; 9 bases are a match to TRBD2. V was pared by 4 bases and J by 9 bases, with 16 bases of the junction left unmatched. CDR1 and CDR2 (germline): MGHRA, YSYEKL. The CDR3 length is 17 residues. DNA for the CDR3: TGCGCCAGCAGCCCAAGGCTTGCGGGAGGGGGGTTAGGTGAGCAGTTCTTC. This gives the protein CASSPRLAGGGLGEQFF.

CDR3 DNA sequence: TGCGCCAGCAGCTTGAATCGGGGCTACGAGCAGTACTTC. Its translation: CASSLNRGYEQYF. The V call is TRBV5-1, the J call TRBJ2-7, with D perhaps TRBD2 (5 bases). The CDR3 loop spans 13 amino acids. Per the germline V gene, CDR1 is SGHRS and CDR2 is YFSETQ. V shed 1 base and J shed 3 bases, with 8 bases lying between them. Supplemented by reference TRBV5-1 and TRBJ2-7, the full variable domain reads KAGVTQTPRYLIKTRGQQVTLSCSPISGHRSVSWYQQTPGQGLQFLFEYFSETQRNKGNFPGRFSGRQFSNSRSEMNVSTLELGDSALYLCASSLNRGYEQYFGPGTRLTVT.

This clone was counted once. The CDR3 DNA reads as TGTGCCAGCAGTTACTTGGGACAGGGCCATGAGCAGTTCTTC. Translated: CASSYLGQGHEQFF. The genes are TRBV6-5 and TRBJ2-1, with TRBD1 matching over 9 bases. Germline V gene lookup returns CDR1 MNHEY and CDR2 SVGAGI. The CDR3 spans 14 residues. Trimming removed 1 base from V and 8 bases from J; junction bases left unmatched: 3.

The genes are TRBV9 and TRBJ1-1; TRBD1 agrees at 7 bases. CDR3 length: 16 amino acids. After removal of 2 bases from V and 1 base from J, the junction contained 8 bases not matched to a gene. Per germline, CDR1 SGDLS and CDR2 YYNGEE. The CDR3 reads CASSVDSGQSNTEAFF. The CDR3 region has the DNA TGTGCCAGCAGCGTCGACTCGGGACAGTCGAACACTGAAGCTTTCTTT.

The chain carries TRBV6-4 and TRBJ2-7; 7 bases match TRBD2. The CDR3 covers 17 residues. V lost 0 bases to trimming and J lost 4 bases; unmatched junction nucleotides: 12. CDR1 and CDR2 (germline): MRHNA, SNTAGT. The CDR3 region is CASSDSNTWGGLYEQYF. For the CDR3, the DNA is TGTGCCAGCAGTGACTCGAATACGTGGGGGGGACTTTACGAGCAGTACTTC.

This chain joins TRBV19 and TRBJ2-7; 9 bases fit TRBD2. The V and J ends lost 8 bases and 6 bases, in that order; junction bases with no gene match: 11. The CDR3 is made up of 14 amino acids. CDR1 and CDR2 from the germline V gene are LNHDA and SQIVND (reference sequence). DNA for the CDR3: TGTGCCAGTTCGGTGGGACTAGCCCCTCTCGAGCAGTACTTC. It specifies CASSVGLAPLEQYF.

V and J are TRBV19 and TRBJ1-1; possible D gene TRBD1, 6 bases. The germline gives CDR1 LNHDA, CDR2 SQIVND (reference sequence). There are 14 residues in the CDR3. Trimming took 6 bases from V and 0 from J, leaving 11 bases between them. CDR3 in DNA: TGTGCCAGTAGAGACAGGTCCCTGAACACTGAAGCTTTCTTT. Residues: CASRDRSLNTEAFF.

The chain employs TRBV19 and TRBJ1-2, with 7 bases matching TRBD1. Germline assignment: CDR1 LNHDA and CDR2 SQIVND (reference sequence). Trimming cost V 6 bases and J 2 bases; bases outside gene matches: 9. The CDR3 is 15 residues long. The DNA for the CDR3 is TGTGCCAGTAGAATTAGACAGGGAGCCAACTATGGCTACACCTTC. Translation gives CASRIRQGANYGYTF.

V gene TRBV4-1 combines with J gene TRBJ1-1; the match to TRBD1 covers 8 bases. Trimming removed 4 bases from V and 5 bases from J; junction bases left unmatched: 3. Germline-derived CDR1 and CDR2 are MGHRA and YSYEKL. This CDR3 is built from 13 residues. As DNA, the CDR3 is TGCGCCAGCAGCCTTGGACAGGGTACTGAAGCTTTCTTT. Amino acids: CASSLGQGTEAFF.